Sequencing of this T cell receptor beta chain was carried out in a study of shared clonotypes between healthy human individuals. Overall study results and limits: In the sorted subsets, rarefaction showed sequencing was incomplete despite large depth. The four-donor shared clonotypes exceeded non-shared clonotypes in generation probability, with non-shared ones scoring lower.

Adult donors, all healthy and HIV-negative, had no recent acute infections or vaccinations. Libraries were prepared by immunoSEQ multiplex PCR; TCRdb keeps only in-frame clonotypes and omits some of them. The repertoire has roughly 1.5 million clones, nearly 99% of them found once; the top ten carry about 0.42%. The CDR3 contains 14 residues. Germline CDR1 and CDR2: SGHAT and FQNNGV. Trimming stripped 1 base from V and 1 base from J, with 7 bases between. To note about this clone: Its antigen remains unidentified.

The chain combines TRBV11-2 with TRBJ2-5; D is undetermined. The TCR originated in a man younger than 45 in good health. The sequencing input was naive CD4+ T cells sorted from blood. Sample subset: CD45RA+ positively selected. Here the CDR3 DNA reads TGTGCCAGCAGCTTAGGTCCGGTCCAAGAGACCCAGTACTTC. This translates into CASSLGPVQETQYF.